This T cell receptor (beta chain) derives from a study of blood T cells in healthy people across ages. Broader study findings: Expanded clonotype shifts may have been confounded, as the donors had an unknown CMV status.

Peripheral blood, approximately 10 milliliters per donor, was collected. Looked up from germline, CDR1 is DFQATT and CDR2 is SNEGSKA (reference sequence). CDR3 length: 13 residues. Trimming removed 6 bases from V and 7 bases from J; junction bases left unmatched: 7. With a J-beta primer mix and a sample-barcoded 5' primer, a second PCR ran 7 to 11 cycles. Each CDR3 protein gets one entry after TCRdb re-called the 5' RACE reads with MiXCR. The sample lists roughly 1.6 million distinct CDR3 sequences, 34% occurring once. This clonotype was picked up a small number of times. Its specificity is not known. The source material was blood. The sequence was obtained from a woman younger than 45 in good health. The chain joins TRBV20-1 to TRBJ2-1; 9 bases are shared with TRBD1. This CDR3 reads CSAPGTGNNEQFF. DNA for the CDR3: TGCAGTGCCCCCGGGACAGGGAATAATGAGCAGTTCTTC.